Shown below are 31 T cell receptor beta chains from a single sample sequenced in a study of T cell responses to AZD1222 COVID-19 vaccine. Some clones are missing from TCRdb's copy, which holds only in-frame ones; the method was immunoSEQ multiplex PCR. The data show roughly 140,000 clones, about 91% seen once. Sequenced here: peripheral blood, sampled on day 0 of AZD1222 vaccination. The receptors shown here come from an adult in good health.

The genes are TRBV15 and TRBJ1-3; 7 nucleotides align to TRBD1. The trim removed 0 bases at V and 5 bases at J, leaving 1 base unmatched. The germline V gene encodes CDR1 LNHNV and CDR2 YYDKDF (reference sequence). This CDR3 has 14 residues. CDR3 nucleotides: TGTGCCACCAGCAGAGAGACAGGGAGAAACACCATATATTTT. Translating gives CATSRETGRNTIYF.

The chain couples TRBV3-1 (or the pseudogene TRBV3-2) to TRBJ1-6; no clear D. Trimming cost V 1 base and J 10 bases, with 8 bases left between them. CDR1 LGHDT and CDR2 YNNKEL come from the germline V gene (reference sequence). This CDR3 has 13 amino acids. The CDR3 region has the DNA TGTGCCAGCAGCCAAGGCTCAGGATCACCCCTCCACTTT. Translating it yields CASSQGSGSPLHF.

The rearrangement joins TRBV5-1 to TRBJ1-6; D not certain. CDR1 and CDR2 (germline): SGHRS, YFSETQ. The V gene lost 5 bases and the J gene lost 6 bases, with 18 bases spanning the gap. The CDR3 is made up of 16 amino acids. DNA of the CDR3: TGCGCCAGCAGTCCCCGGGCGACTTCGGGTAATTCACCCCTCCACTTT. Translating gives CASSPRATSGNSPLHF.

This chain joins TRBV12-3 or TRBV12-4 and TRBJ1-5; D is ambiguous. Trimming took off 5 bases at V and 14 bases at J, with 19 bases between the two ends. CDR3 length: 13 amino acids. This CDR3 is CASSPRATSAEHF. CDR3 DNA: TGTGCCAGCAGTCCCCGTGCCACCTCGGCAGAGCATTTT.

This clone was seen only once. The J gene is TRBJ2-2, the V gene TRBV7-9; D is possibly TRBD2 (6 bases). The germline gives CDR1 SEHNR, CDR2 FQNEAQ (reference sequence). CDR3 length: 14 residues. V was cut by 4 bases and J by 6 bases, with 12 bases left in between. This CDR3 reads CASSWTTGSGELFF. Here the CDR3 DNA reads TGTGCCAGCAGCTGGACTACGGGCTCCGGGGAGCTGTTTTTT.

This clone was seen only a few times. This chain links TRBV28 with TRBJ1-4, with TRBD1 as a possible D gene (6 bases). In germline, CDR1 is MDHEN, CDR2 SYDVKM. The CDR3 has 13 residues. V was shortened by 5 bases and J by 14 bases, with 18 bases between the two germline ends. This chain's CDR3 is CASSTHRELGLFF. The CDR3, as DNA: TGTGCCAGCAGTACCCACAGGGAGTTGGGTCTGTTTTTT.

The rearrangement links TRBV2 to TRBJ1-4; 9 positions match TRBD1. Germline V gives CDR1 SNHLY, CDR2 FYNNEI. V lost 6 bases to trimming and J lost 7 bases; unmatched junction nucleotides: 6. This CDR3 is 14 amino acids long. The CDR3 loop is CASSATGGSEKLFF. The CDR3 bases are TGTGCCAGCAGCGCTACAGGGGGCAGTGAAAAACTGTTTTTT.

The chain links TRBV5-1 to TRBJ2-1; D unclear. The V gene's germline CDR1 is SGHRS and CDR2 YFSETQ. V was shortened by 1 base and J by 15 bases, with 11 bases between the two germline ends. The CDR3 extends over 11 amino acids. The DNA for the CDR3 is TGCGCCAGCAGCTTGTCGAATCGGCCGTTCTTC. Residues: CASSLSNRPFF.

This chain links TRBV27 with TRBJ1-2; TRBD1 matches at 8 bases. From germline, CDR1 is MNHEY and CDR2 SMNVEV (reference sequence). This CDR3 region has 14 residues. With V trimmed by 5 bases and J by 4 bases, 6 bases remained unmatched. Here the CDR3 DNA reads TGTGCCAGCAGTGCAGGACAGGGTGGCTATGGCTACACCTTC. This gives the protein CASSAGQGGYGYTF.

Here the CDR3 DNA reads TGTGCCAGCAGCCCTCAGGGGACCGGGGCCAACGTCCTGACTTTC. Translating it yields CASSPQGTGANVLTF. The chain uses TRBV4-2 and TRBJ2-6; maybe TRBD1 (6 bases). Trimming cost V 4 bases and J 4 bases, with 11 bases left between them. The V gene's germline CDR1 is LGHNA and CDR2 YNFKEQ. The CDR3 loop spans 15 amino acids.

The genes are TRBV3-1 (or the pseudogene TRBV3-2) and TRBJ1-3; D perhaps matches TRBD1 (5 bases). The CDR3 loop spans 17 amino acids. The germline V and J ends were trimmed by 4 bases and 3 bases, with 19 bases remaining between them. Germline V gene data show CDR1 as LGHDT and CDR2 as YNNKEL (reference sequence). The CDR3 loop reads CASSPLGSVQGGNTIYF. The DNA for the CDR3 is TGTGCCAGCAGCCCCCTTGGGTCAGTGCAGGGTGGAAACACCATATATTTT.

The chain recombines TRBV7-3 with TRBJ1-2; 10 nucleotides agree with TRBD1. V was pared by 2 bases and J by 10 bases, with 4 bases of the junction left unmatched. Germline V gene sequence: CDR1 SGHTA, CDR2 FQGTGA. CDR3 size: 13 residues. DNA of the CDR3: TGTGCCAGCAGCTTATTCGGGACAGGGGACTACACCTTC. Its translation is CASSLFGTGDYTF.

The J gene is TRBJ1-6, the V gene TRBV3-1 (or the pseudogene TRBV3-2); no firm D call. Germline V gene data show CDR1 as LGHDT and CDR2 as YNNKEL (reference sequence). The ends were cut back, 5 bases at V and 9 bases at J, with 14 bases in the middle. This CDR3 spans 14 amino acids. CDR3: CASSNVGLSSPLHF. CDR3 DNA: TGTGCCAGCAGCAATGTGGGCCTATCTTCACCCCTCCACTTT.

A word on this clone: Other DNA sequences from this sample encode an identical CDR3 as well. The genes are TRBV9 and TRBJ1-2; no firm D call. This CDR3 comprises 13 residues. V was trimmed by 0 bases and J by 4 bases, leaving 7 bases between them. Germline V gene lookup returns CDR1 SGDLS and CDR2 YYNGEE. This CDR3 reads CASSVEGSYGYTF. For the CDR3, the DNA is TGTGCCAGCAGCGTAGAGGGCAGCTATGGCTACACCTTC.

The rearrangement uses TRBV6-5 and TRBJ1-2, with D possibly matching TRBD1 (5 bases). The CDR3 is 14 residues long. V was clipped by 4 bases and J by 4 bases, with 13 bases between them. Germline-derived CDR1 and CDR2 are MNHEY and SVGAGI. The CDR3 DNA is TGTGCCAGCAGTTCACGATTCGGGGGCTATGGCTACACCTTC. The encoded protein is CASSSRFGGYGYTF.

J is TRBJ1-1 and V is TRBV5-1; a possible D gene is TRBD1 (6 bases). The CDR3 is 15 amino acids. Germline V CDR1 and CDR2: SGHRS, YFSETQ. Trimming stripped 4 bases from V and 0 bases from J, with 13 bases between. The CDR3 loop reads CASSRLSGVNTEAFF. DNA for the CDR3: TGCGCCAGCAGCCGCTTGTCAGGGGTGAACACTGAAGCTTTCTTT.

This sequence joins TRBV9 and TRBJ2-3; 7 nucleotides agree with TRBD1. V gave up 0 bases and J gave up 5 bases; unmatched junction bases: 6. The CDR3 contains 15 residues. From germline, CDR1 is SGDLS and CDR2 YYNGEE. As DNA, the CDR3 is TGTGCCAGCAGCGTAGAAGGGGGCGTGGGAGATACGCAGTATTTT. It translates to CASSVEGGVGDTQYF.

The V gene is TRBV19, the J gene TRBJ1-4; TRBD1 might be the D (5 bases). Deletions cut 8 bases from V and 2 bases from J, with 12 bases between. The length of the CDR3 is 14 residues. CDR1 LNHDA and CDR2 SQIVND come from the germline V gene (reference sequence). CDR3 protein: CASGTKATNEKLFF. The CDR3 DNA reads TGTGCCAGTGGGACGAAGGCGACTAATGAAAAACTGTTTTTT.

This chain joins TRBV19 and TRBJ2-7; 10 bases align to TRBD1. Germline CDR1 is LNHDA and CDR2 is SQIVND (reference sequence). The junction had 7 bases not matched to a gene; V was cut back by 5 bases and J by 3 bases. The CDR3 consists of 15 residues. The CDR3 bases are TGTGCCAGTAGTTTGAGCCGGGACAGGGGCTACGAGCAGTACTTC. Protein sequence: CASSLSRDRGYEQYF.

This clone was seen only once. The chain employs TRBV9 and TRBJ1-6; D may be TRBD1 (5 bases). V was clipped by 2 bases and J by 8 bases, with 8 bases between them. The CDR3 consists of 13 residues. Germline assignment: CDR1 SGDLS and CDR2 YYNGEE. The CDR3 protein is CASSVGRDSPLHF. Here the CDR3 DNA reads TGTGCCAGCAGCGTCGGCAGGGATTCACCCCTCCACTTT.

The rearrangement links TRBV5-1 to TRBJ1-1, with a possible D match to TRBD1 (5 bases). This CDR3 has 15 amino acids. The germline V and J ends were trimmed by 4 bases and 1 base, with 14 bases remaining between them. Germline V lookup: CDR1 SGHRS, CDR2 YFSETQ. The CDR3 region is CASSEMGPPNTEAFF. The CDR3 DNA reads TGCGCCAGCAGCGAGATGGGACCTCCGAACACTGAAGCTTTCTTT.

This sequence joins TRBV18 and TRBJ2-3; 9 nucleotides agree with TRBD2. The CDR3 length is 16 residues. The ends lost 8 bases at V and 0 bases at J; junction bases unmatched: 9. CDR1 and CDR2 (germline): KGHSH, LQKENI. CDR3 amino acids: CASSPTSGSSTDTQYF. CDR3 nucleotides: TGTGCCAGCAGCCCGACTAGCGGATCTAGCACAGATACGCAGTATTTT.

As DNA, the CDR3 is TGCAGCGTTTTGGCAGGGATCACGGGTGGCTACACCTTC. It encodes CSVLAGITGGYTF. V and J are TRBV29-1 and TRBJ1-2, with a possible D match to TRBD1 (5 bases). The V and J ends lost 5 bases and 7 bases respectively, with 17 bases between them. This CDR3 has 13 amino acids. Germline lookup yields CDR1 SQVTM and CDR2 ANQGSEA.

The chain combines TRBV19 with TRBJ1-1; D ambiguous. CDR3 length: 13 amino acids. Germline V gene lookup returns CDR1 LNHDA and CDR2 SQIVND (reference sequence). Trimming took 3 bases from V and 3 from J, leaving 8 bases between them. CDR3 loop: CASSMIGYTEAFF. CDR3 sequence (DNA): TGTGCCAGTAGTATGATCGGTTACACTGAAGCTTTCTTT. The variable domain in full, with the rest retrieved from reference TRBV19 and TRBJ1-1, is DGGITQSPKYLFRKEGQNVTLSCEQNLNHDAMYWYRQDPGQGLRLIYYSQIVNDFQKGDIAEGYSVSREKKESFPLTVTSAQKNPTAFYLCASSMIGYTEAFFGQGTRLTVV.

This sequence joins TRBV18 and TRBJ1-5; 7 bases fit TRBD1. V shed 3 bases and J 1 base; nucleotides not matched to a gene: 3. Germline assignment: CDR1 KGHSH and CDR2 LQKENI. The CDR3 is 15 amino acids. As DNA, the CDR3 is TGTGCCAGCTCACCCCAGACAGGGAGCAATCAGCCCCAGCATTTT. It encodes CASSPQTGSNQPQHF. Drawing the rest from reference TRBV18 and TRBJ1-5, the complete variable domain is NAGVMQNPRHLVRRRGQEARLRCSPMKGHSHVYWYRQLPEEGLKFMVYLQKENIIDESGMPKERFSAEFPKEGPSILRIQQVVRGDSAAYFCASSPQTGSNQPQHFGDGTRLSIL.

This clone showed up just a few times. The chain joins TRBV7-9 to TRBJ2-7, with D possibly called TRBD1 or TRBD2 (6 bases each). CDR3 size: 13 residues. Per germline, CDR1 SEHNR and CDR2 FQNEAQ (reference sequence). Trimming took 9 bases from V and 4 from J, leaving 16 bases between them. CDR3 nucleotide sequence: TGTGCCAGTAGGGGGGAGTTCAATTACGAGCAGTACTTC. Its translation is CASRGEFNYEQYF.

The chain couples TRBV19 to TRBJ1-5; D is ambiguous. CDR1 LNHDA and CDR2 SQIVND come from the germline V gene (reference sequence). With 4 bases removed from V and 0 bases from J, the gap between germline ends came to 19 bases. The CDR3 is 18 amino acids. Here the CDR3 DNA reads TGTGCCAGTAGTAACGTGTTGGGTAGGGATTATAGCAATCAGCCCCAGCATTTT. It encodes CASSNVLGRDYSNQPQHF.

The chain recombines TRBV19 with TRBJ2-2, with D unclear. The CDR3 has 14 residues. Germline CDR1 LNHDA, CDR2 SQIVND (reference sequence). Trimming left V 5 bases short and J 0 bases short, with 7 bases between. The CDR3 DNA follows: TGTGCCAGTAGTGAGGCAGCGAACACCGGGGAGCTGTTTTTT. Protein product: CASSEAANTGELFF.

This rearrangement joins TRBV24-1 to TRBJ1-4; 7 nucleotides align to TRBD1. The germline V gene encodes CDR1 KGHDR and CDR2 SFDVKD. This CDR3 region has 16 residues. V was clipped by 6 bases and J by 7 bases; unmatched bases: 13. The CDR3 nucleotides are TGTGCCACCAGTACAGCCTCGAGCAGGGGGAGTGAAAAACTGTTTTTT. Translation gives CATSTASSRGSEKLFF.

V is TRBV29-1 and J is TRBJ1-2; D call uncertain. Germline CDR1 is SQVTM and CDR2 is ANQGSEA. This CDR3 is 11 amino acids long. V lost 2 bases, J lost 4 bases, and 5 bases lay in between. The CDR3 loop is CSVETFYGYTF. CDR3 in DNA: TGCAGCGTTGAAACTTTCTATGGCTACACCTTC.

The chain links TRBV7-2 to TRBJ1-1; D remains unclear. The CDR3 is 14 amino acids. V was shortened by 5 bases and J by 7 bases, with 17 bases between the two germline ends. Germline V gives CDR1 SGHTA, CDR2 FQGNSA. CDR3 sequence reads: CASSLPQRFGEAFF. CDR3 DNA sequence: TGTGCCAGCAGCCTACCCCAGAGGTTTGGTGAAGCTTTCTTT.